This TCR beta chain emerged from a study of T cell responses to AZD1222 COVID-19 vaccine. Whole-study findings and limits: In the spike-specific TCR repertoire, nearly half reportedly target unmutated variant regions.

This CDR3 has 14 residues. Germline V lookup: CDR1 LNHNV, CDR2 YYDKDF (reference sequence). V was cut by 0 bases and J by 8 bases, with 10 bases left in between. TCRdb's copy holds only in-frame clones and misses some; the assay was immunoSEQ multiplex PCR. The table has about 130,000 clones, roughly 92% seen once. As concerns this clone: The antigen remains undetermined.

The starting material was peripheral blood, obtained 28 days after the second AZD1222 dose. The receptor's source is an adult who received the AZD1222 COVID-19 vaccine. The V call is TRBV15, the J call TRBJ2-2, with no clear D. CDR3 nucleotides: TGTGCCACCAGCAGAGATTTGGTTATGGGGGAGCTGTTTTTT. Protein: CATSRDLVMGELFF.